Listed below are T cell receptor beta chains from one sample, sequenced in a study of graft-versus-host responses after intestinal transplantation. Here immunoSEQ multiplex PCR was the method, and the copy in TCRdb shows in-frame clones only, minus some. There are approximately 70,000 clones in the sample; about 80% occur only once, and 0.39% lies in the top ten. The antigens these receptors bind are not known. The specimen comprised unstimulated CD4+ T cells sorted from spleen or lymph node cells, sampled before transplant. These receptors were taken from a human donor who was the organ donor for an intestinal transplant. Each CDR3 is given with its conserved first and last residue. A D gene is named only where the DNA matches it firmly. Clone size is given for some rows only: seen once, a few or many times, or a class if the clone is expanded.

TRBV7-9	18	TRBD2	TRBJ2-1	.	CASSPSLAGGPRYNEQFF	TGTGCCAGCAGCCCTAGTTTGGCGGGGGGGCCGCGCTACAATGAGCAGTTCTTC
TRBV6-1	14	TRBD2	TRBJ2-3	.	CASSVAGGTDTQYF	TGTGCCAGCAGTGTAGCGGGGGGGACAGATACGCAGTATTTT
TRBV19	14	TRBD1	TRBJ1-2	.	CASSPGQGPYGYTF	TGTGCCAGCTCACCGGGACAGGGGCCCTATGGCTACACCTTC
TRBV5-1	14	.	TRBJ1-2	.	CASSFIPEGGGYTF	TGCGCCAGCAGCTTCATCCCCGAGGGAGGAGGCTACACCTTC
TRBV29-1	14	TRBD2	TRBJ2-1	few	CSVDVSGLNNEQFF	TGCAGCGTTGACGTTAGCGGGCTTAACAATGAGCAGTTCTTC
TRBV5-6	13	.	TRBJ1-5	.	CASSSRLGQPQHF	TGTGCCAGCAGCTCCCGCCTCGGGCAGCCCCAGCATTTT
TRBV5-6	15	TRBD1	TRBJ2-3	.	CASTYRQGGSDTQYF	TGTGCCAGCACATACCGACAGGGTGGATCAGATACGCAGTATTTT
TRBV9	16	.	TRBJ2-2	once	CASSVSPFLSGGELFF	TGTGCCAGCAGCGTATCCCCTTTTTTGTCAGGCGGGGAGCTGTTTTTT
TRBV27	15	.	TRBJ2-1	.	CASSFTQGSYNEQFF	TGTGCCAGCAGTTTCACGCAGGGCTCCTACAATGAGCAGTTCTTC
TRBV28	17	TRBD2	TRBJ2-1	.	CASSLPSRQRGGNEQFF	TGTGCCAGCAGTTTACCCTCTCGGCAGCGGGGGGGTAATGAGCAGTTCTTC
TRBV5-1	14	.	TRBJ1-2	.	CASSLDSWDYGYTF	TGCGCCAGCAGCTTGGACAGCTGGGACTATGGCTACACCTTC
TRBV18	15	.	TRBJ2-4	.	CASSPPNRQENIQYF	TGTGCCAGCTCACCACCAAACCGGCAGGAAAACATTCAGTACTTC
TRBV5-8	14	.	TRBJ1-4	few	CASSPQGGDEKLFF	TGTGCCAGCAGCCCGCAGGGCGGGGATGAAAAACTGTTTTTT
TRBV5-1	14	TRBD1	TRBJ2-1	.	CASSSGTGFDEQFF	TGCGCCAGCAGCTCCGGGACAGGGTTCGATGAGCAGTTCTTC
TRBV7-2	14	TRBD2	TRBJ2-5	.	CASSSRAGEETQYF	TGTGCCAGCAGCTCCCGGGCGGGGGAAGAGACCCAGTACTTC
TRBV6-5	14	.	TRBJ2-4	.	CASSYPGAKNIQYF	TGTGCCAGCAGTTACCCAGGGGCCAAAAACATTCAGTACTTC
TRBV7-7	14	.	TRBJ2-1	.	CASSLRAGGSEQFF	TGTGCTAGCAGCTTGAGGGCAGGGGGGAGTGAGCAGTTCTTC
TRBV28	16	.	TRBJ2-2	.	CASSLLPGSNTGELFF	TGTGCCAGCAGTTTATTGCCAGGGTCGAACACCGGGGAGCTGTTTTTT
TRBV6-1	15	TRBD1	TRBJ2-5	.	CASSRGRQQEETQYF	TGTGCCAGCAGCAGGGGGCGCCAGCAGGAAGAGACCCAGTACTTC
TRBV27	14	TRBD1	TRBJ1-2	.	CASSSTGGYYGYTF	TGTGCCAGCAGTTCTACAGGGGGGTACTATGGCTACACCTTC
TRBV5-4	14	.	TRBJ1-4	.	CASSLDSSIEKLFF	TGTGCCAGCAGCCTCGACAGTAGTATTGAAAAACTGTTTTTT
TRBV28	14	.	TRBJ1-4	.	CASSSPTTNEKLFF	TGTGCCAGCAGTTCCCCTACAACTAATGAAAAACTGTTTTTT
TRBV5-5	15	.	TRBJ2-2	.	CASSLMGQDTGELFF	TGTGCCAGCAGCTTGATGGGGCAGGACACCGGGGAGCTGTTTTTT
TRBV18	14	.	TRBJ2-2	.	CASSRDLNTGELFF	TGTGCCAGCTCAAGGGACTTGAACACCGGGGAGCTGTTTTTT
TRBV28	13	.	TRBJ1-2	once	CAITQKFNYGYTF	TGTGCCATCACACAGAAATTTAACTATGGCTACACCTTC
TRBV10-3	14	.	TRBJ1-2	.	CAIRDGGEVYGYTF	TGTGCCATCAGGGACGGGGGAGAGGTCTATGGCTACACCTTC
TRBV5-8	16	TRBD1	TRBJ1-5	few	CASSPYMTGVAGPQHF	TGTGCCAGCAGCCCTTACATGACAGGGGTTGCGGGGCCCCAGCATTTT
TRBV11-2	15	.	TRBJ2-5	.	CASSSPDRTGGTQYF	TGTGCCAGCAGCTCTCCGGACAGAACGGGGGGAACCCAGTACTTC
TRBV4-1	14	TRBD1	TRBJ1-4	.	CASSQGDRGEKLFF	TGCGCCAGCAGCCAAGGGGACAGGGGTGAAAAACTGTTTTTT
TRBV11-3	16	TRBD2	TRBJ2-5	once	CASSLGPAGAQETQYF	TGTGCCAGCAGCTTAGGGCCAGCGGGGGCCCAAGAGACCCAGTACTTC
TRBV28	17	.	TRBJ1-3	.	CASSRRLGLPSGNTIYF	TGTGCCAGCAGTCGTCGCCTCGGTCTACCCTCTGGAAACACCATATATTTT
TRBV4-1	13	.	TRBJ1-1	once	CASSHPGGAEAFF	TGCGCCAGCAGCCATCCTGGGGGGGCTGAAGCTTTCTTT
TRBV18	17	.	TRBJ1-5	.	CASSPIRVGGSNQPQHF	TGTGCCAGCTCACCTATACGCGTGGGAGGGAGCAATCAGCCCCAGCATTTT
TRBV18	13	.	TRBJ2-3	.	CASSRRGTDTQYF	TGTGCCAGCTCAAGGAGGGGCACAGATACGCAGTATTTT
TRBV7-3	14	TRBD1	TRBJ1-6	.	CASSLRGQGSPLHF	TGTGCCAGCAGCCTCAGGGGGCAGGGTTCACCCCTCCACTTT
TRBV7-6	13	.	TRBJ1-5	.	CASSLDGNQPQHF	TGTGCCAGCAGCTTAGACGGGAATCAGCCCCAGCATTTT
TRBV5-1	15	.	TRBJ1-2	.	CASSLQSPGVYGYTF	TGCGCCAGCAGCTTGCAATCACCGGGAGTCTATGGCTACACCTTC
TRBV6-1	16	.	TRBJ2-3	.	CASSEDGRRSTDTQYF	TGTGCCAGCAGTGAAGACGGACGGAGGAGCACAGATACGCAGTATTTT
TRBV18	16	.	TRBJ1-1	.	CASSLAPSSMNTEAFF	TGTGCCAGCTCACTAGCCCCCAGCTCTATGAACACTGAAGCTTTCTTT
TRBV14	16	.	TRBJ2-2	.	CASSQSGTTNTGELFF	TGTGCCAGCAGCCAATCCGGGACAACGAACACCGGGGAGCTGTTTTTT
TRBV7-2	15	.	TRBJ1-1	.	CASRRGETGNTEAFF	TGTGCCAGCAGGCGTGGGGAGACGGGAAACACTGAAGCTTTCTTT
TRBV11-3	14	.	TRBJ1-1	.	CASSKGRGNTEAFF	TGTGCCAGCAGCAAGGGGCGTGGGAACACTGAAGCTTTCTTT